This T cell receptor (beta chain) emerged from a study of blood T cell repertoires in COVID-19. Overall study: Both acute and convalescent COVID-19 samples were obtained from the United States, Italy and Spain. PBMCs, B-cell-depleted T cells, or T cells provided the cDNA or gDNA that made up the material.

Authors' analysis steps: From reference gene primer amplification, estimates of nucleated cell counts were derived. Sequenced by immunoSEQ multiplex PCR; TCRdb stores in-frame clones only, minus some. V and J calls and clone size are given by that table; D and trimming were obtained from the DNA. This table holds about 11,000 clones, around three quarters found once. In Seattle, patients joined the study during active infection and were tracked longitudinally. This TCR was sampled from a man between 60 and 75 years old with COVID-19, enrolled during active disease. The specimen sequenced was peripheral blood.

CDR3 in amino acids: CASGMSAPGDNEQFF. The CDR3 nucleotides are TGTGCCAGTGGGATGAGTGCCCCAGGGGACAATGAGCAGTTCTTC. The V and J genes are TRBV28 and TRBJ2-1, with a possible D match to TRBD1 (6 bases). Germline V lookup: CDR1 MDHEN, CDR2 SYDVKM. CDR3 length: 15 amino acids. Trimming shortened V by 9 bases and J by 5 bases, and 20 bases separated the two germline ends.